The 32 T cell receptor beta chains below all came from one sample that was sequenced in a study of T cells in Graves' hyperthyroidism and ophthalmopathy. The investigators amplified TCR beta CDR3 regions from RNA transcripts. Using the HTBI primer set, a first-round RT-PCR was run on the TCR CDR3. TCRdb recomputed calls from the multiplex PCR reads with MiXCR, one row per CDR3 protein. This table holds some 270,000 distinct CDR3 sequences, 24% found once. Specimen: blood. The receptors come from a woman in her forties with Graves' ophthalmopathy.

CDR3 bases: TGTGCCAGCAGCTTAGGGTTAGGGGGAGGGCTCCAAGAGACCCAGTACTTC. Its protein is CASSLGLGGGLQETQYF. This chain joins TRBV7-8 and TRBJ2-5; maybe TRBD2 (7 bases). Germline CDR1 is SGHVS and CDR2 is FQNEAQ. The CDR3 is made up of 17 amino acids. Trimming removed 1 base at V and 1 base at J, with 16 bases between.

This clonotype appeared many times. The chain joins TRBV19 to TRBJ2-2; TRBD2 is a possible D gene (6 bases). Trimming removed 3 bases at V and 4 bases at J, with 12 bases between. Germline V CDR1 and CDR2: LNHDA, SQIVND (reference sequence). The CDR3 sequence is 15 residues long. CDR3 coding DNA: TGTGCCAGTAGTATGGCGGGGCCACGCACCGGGGAGCTGTTTTTT. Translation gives CASSMAGPRTGELFF.

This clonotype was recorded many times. The CDR3 DNA is TGTGCCAGCAGCTACCCGGGACAGGGGGCCCACGAGCAGTACTTC. Protein product: CASSYPGQGAHEQYF. The chain carries TRBV7-9 and TRBJ2-7, with 12 bases fitting TRBD1. Germline V lookup: CDR1 SEHNR, CDR2 FQNEAQ (reference sequence). The CDR3 is made up of 15 amino acids. J lost 5 bases, V lost 4 bases, and 6 bases had no gene match.

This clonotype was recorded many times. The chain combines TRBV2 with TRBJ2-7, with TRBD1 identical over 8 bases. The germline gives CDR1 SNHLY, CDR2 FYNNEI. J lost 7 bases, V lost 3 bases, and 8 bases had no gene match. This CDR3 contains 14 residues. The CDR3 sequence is CASSDAGGVGEQYF. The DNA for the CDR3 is TGTGCCAGCAGTGACGCAGGGGGCGTTGGGGAGCAGTACTTC.

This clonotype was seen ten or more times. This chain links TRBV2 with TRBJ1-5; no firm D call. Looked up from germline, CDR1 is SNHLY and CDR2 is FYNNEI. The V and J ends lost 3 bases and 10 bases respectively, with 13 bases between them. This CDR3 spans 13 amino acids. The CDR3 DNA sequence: TGTGCCAGCAGTGAGGCCGGGGTTCCTCCCCAGCATTTT. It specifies CASSEAGVPPQHF.

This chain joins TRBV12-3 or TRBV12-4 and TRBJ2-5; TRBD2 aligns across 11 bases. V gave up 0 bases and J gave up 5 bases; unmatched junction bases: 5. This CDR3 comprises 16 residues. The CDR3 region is CASSLAASGRWETQYF. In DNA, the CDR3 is TGTGCCAGCAGTTTAGCAGCTAGCGGGAGGTGGGAGACCCAGTACTTC.

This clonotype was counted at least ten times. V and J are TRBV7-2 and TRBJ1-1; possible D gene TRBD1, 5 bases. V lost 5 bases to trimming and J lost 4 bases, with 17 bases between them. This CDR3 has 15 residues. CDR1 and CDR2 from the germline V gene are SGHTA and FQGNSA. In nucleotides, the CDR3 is TGTGCCAGCAGCGCAGATGTGGGCAGGGCCACTGAAGCTTTCTTT. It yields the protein CASSADVGRATEAFF.

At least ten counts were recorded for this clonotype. The CDR3 nucleotides are TGTGCCAGCAGTTACGATGGGACTAGCGGGAGTACCGTTCCCTACGAGCAGTACTTC. Its translation: CASSYDGTSGSTVPYEQYF. The chain joins TRBV6-2 or TRBV6-3 to TRBJ2-7, with TRBD2 matching 14 bases. CDR3 size: 19 residues. The germline CDR1 and CDR2 sequences are MNHEY and SVGEGT. The junction had 11 bases not matched to a gene; V was cut back by 2 bases and J by 2 bases.

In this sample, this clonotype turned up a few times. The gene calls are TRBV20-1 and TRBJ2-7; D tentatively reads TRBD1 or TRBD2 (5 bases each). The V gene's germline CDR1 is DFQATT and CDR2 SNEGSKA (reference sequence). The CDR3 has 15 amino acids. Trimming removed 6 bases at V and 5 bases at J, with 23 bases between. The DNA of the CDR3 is TGCAGTGCCGGCCACCCGGGGCCAGGGTCTAACGAGCAGTACTTC. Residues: CSAGHPGPGSNEQYF.

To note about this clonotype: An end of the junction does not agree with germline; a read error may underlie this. The CDR3 protein is CASSSTILNTGELSF. The CDR3 DNA reads as TGTGCCAGTAGTTCCACTATCCTGAACACCGGGGAGCTGTCTTTT. V and J are TRBV19 and TRBJ2-2, with D possibly TRBD2 on 5 matching bases. Germline V gives CDR1 LNHDA, CDR2 SQIVND (reference sequence). The CDR3 covers 15 residues.

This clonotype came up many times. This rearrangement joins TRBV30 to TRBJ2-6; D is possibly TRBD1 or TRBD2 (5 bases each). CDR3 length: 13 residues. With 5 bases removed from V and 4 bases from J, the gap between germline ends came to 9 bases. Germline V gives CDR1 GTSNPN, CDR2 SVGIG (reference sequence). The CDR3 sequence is CAWHRGGANVLTF. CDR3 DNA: TGTGCCTGGCATCGGGGCGGGGCCAACGTCCTGACTTTC.

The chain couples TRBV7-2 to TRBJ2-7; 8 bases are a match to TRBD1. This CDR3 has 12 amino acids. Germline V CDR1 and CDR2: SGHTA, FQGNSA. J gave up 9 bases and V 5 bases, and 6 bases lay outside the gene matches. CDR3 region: CASSVGQGRQYF. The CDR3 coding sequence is TGTGCCAGCAGCGTAGGACAGGGCCGGCAGTACTTC.

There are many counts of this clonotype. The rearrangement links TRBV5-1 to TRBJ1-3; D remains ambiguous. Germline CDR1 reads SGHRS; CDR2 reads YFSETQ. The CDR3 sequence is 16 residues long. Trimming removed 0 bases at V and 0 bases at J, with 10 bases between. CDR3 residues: CASSLDEGVSGNTIYF. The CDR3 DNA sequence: TGCGCCAGCAGCTTGGACGAGGGAGTCTCTGGAAACACCATATATTTT.

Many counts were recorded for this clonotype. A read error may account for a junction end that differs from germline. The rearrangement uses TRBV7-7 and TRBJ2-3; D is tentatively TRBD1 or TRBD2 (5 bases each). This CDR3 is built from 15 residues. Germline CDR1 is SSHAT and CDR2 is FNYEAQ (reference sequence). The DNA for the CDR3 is TGTGCTAGCAGCCGCTTGGGGGTTTCCACAGATACGCAGTATTTT. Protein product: CASSRLGVSTDTQYF.

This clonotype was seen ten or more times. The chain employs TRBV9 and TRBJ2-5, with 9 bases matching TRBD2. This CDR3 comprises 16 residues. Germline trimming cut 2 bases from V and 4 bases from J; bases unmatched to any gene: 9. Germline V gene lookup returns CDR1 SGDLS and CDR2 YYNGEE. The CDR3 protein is CASSVSSGRFGETQYF. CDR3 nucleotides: TGTGCCAGCAGCGTTTCCAGCGGGAGGTTCGGAGAGACCCAGTACTTC. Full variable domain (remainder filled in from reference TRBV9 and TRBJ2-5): DSGVTQTPKHLITATGQRVTLRCSPRSGDLSVYWYQQSLDQGLQFLIQYYNGEERAKGNILERFSAQQFPDLHSELNLSSLELGDSALYFCASSVSSGRFGETQYFGPGTRLLVL.

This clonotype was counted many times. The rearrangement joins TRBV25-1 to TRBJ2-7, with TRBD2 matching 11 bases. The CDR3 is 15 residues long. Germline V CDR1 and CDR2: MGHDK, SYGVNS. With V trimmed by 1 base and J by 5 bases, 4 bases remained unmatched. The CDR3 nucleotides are TGTGCCAGCAGTGAATCTAGCGGGAGGTCGAACGAGCAGTACTTC. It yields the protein CASSESSGRSNEQYF.

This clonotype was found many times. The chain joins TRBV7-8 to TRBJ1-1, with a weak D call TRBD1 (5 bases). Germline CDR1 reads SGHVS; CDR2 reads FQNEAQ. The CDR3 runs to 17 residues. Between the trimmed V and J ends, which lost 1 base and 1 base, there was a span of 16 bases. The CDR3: CASSLGGRGSPNTEAFF. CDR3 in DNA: TGTGCCAGCAGCTTAGGCGGTCGGGGGTCACCGAACACTGAAGCTTTCTTT.

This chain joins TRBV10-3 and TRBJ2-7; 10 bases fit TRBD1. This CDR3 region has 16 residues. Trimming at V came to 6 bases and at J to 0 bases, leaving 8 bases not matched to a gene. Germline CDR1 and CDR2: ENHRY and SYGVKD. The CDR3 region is CAIRGTGASTSYEQYF. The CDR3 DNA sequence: TGTGCCATCAGGGGGACAGGGGCCTCCACCTCCTACGAGCAGTACTTC.

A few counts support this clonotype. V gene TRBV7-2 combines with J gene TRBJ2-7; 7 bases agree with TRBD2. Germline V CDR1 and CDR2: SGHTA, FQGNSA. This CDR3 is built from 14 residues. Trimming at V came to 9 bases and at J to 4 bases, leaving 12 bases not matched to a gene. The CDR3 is CASSISLADYEQYF. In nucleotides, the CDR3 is TGTGCCAGTAGTATATCTCTAGCGGATTACGAGCAGTACTTC.

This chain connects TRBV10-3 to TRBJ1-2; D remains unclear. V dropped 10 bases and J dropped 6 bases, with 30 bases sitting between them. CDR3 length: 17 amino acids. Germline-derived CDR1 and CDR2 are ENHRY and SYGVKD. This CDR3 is CATPRGSTFLIIDGYTF. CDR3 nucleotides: TGTGCCACCCCACGGGGAAGCACCTTTCTTATAATTGATGGCTACACCTTC.

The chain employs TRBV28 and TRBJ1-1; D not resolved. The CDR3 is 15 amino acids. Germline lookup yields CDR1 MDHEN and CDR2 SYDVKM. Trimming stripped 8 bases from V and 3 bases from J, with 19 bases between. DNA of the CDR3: TGTGCCAGCCATCGGCCGAGGAGGAGGTACACTGAAGCTTTCTTT. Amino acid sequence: CASHRPRRRYTEAFF.

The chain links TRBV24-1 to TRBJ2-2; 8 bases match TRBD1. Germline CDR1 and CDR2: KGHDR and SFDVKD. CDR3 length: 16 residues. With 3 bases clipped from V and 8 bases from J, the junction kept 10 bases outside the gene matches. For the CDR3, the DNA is TGTGCCACCAGTGATGACCCAGGGCAGGGGGCAGGGGAGCTGTTTTTT. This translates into CATSDDPGQGAGELFF.

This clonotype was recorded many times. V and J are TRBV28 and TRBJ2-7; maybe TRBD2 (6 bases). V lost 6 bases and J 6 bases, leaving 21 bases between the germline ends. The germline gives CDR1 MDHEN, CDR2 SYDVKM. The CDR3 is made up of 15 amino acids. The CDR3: CASRTDVSGVVEQYF. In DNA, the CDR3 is TGTGCCAGCAGAACTGACGTGTCGGGAGTGGTCGAGCAGTACTTC.

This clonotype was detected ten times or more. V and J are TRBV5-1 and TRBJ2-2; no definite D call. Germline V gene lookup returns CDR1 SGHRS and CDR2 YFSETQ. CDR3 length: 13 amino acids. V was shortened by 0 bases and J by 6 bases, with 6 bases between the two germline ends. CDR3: CASSLDVAGELFF. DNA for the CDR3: TGCGCCAGCAGCTTGGACGTAGCCGGGGAGCTGTTTTTT.

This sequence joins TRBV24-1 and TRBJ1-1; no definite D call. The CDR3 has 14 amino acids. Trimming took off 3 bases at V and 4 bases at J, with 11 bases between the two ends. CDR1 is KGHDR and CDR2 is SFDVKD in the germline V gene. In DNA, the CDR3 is TGTGCCACCAGTGATACGACCCCGAGCACTGAAGCTTTCTTT. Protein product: CATSDTTPSTEAFF.

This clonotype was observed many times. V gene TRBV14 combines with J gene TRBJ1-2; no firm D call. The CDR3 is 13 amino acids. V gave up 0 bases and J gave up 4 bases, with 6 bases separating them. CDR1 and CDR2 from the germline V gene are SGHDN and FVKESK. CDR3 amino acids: CASSQDQGYGYTF. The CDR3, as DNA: TGTGCCAGCAGCCAAGATCAAGGCTATGGCTACACCTTC.

The CDR3 loop reads CASSPRVRVRSGTEAFF. The CDR3 bases are TGTGCCAGCAGCCCCCGCGTCCGCGTGAGGAGCGGCACTGAAGCTTTCTTT. V gene TRBV28 combines with J gene TRBJ1-1; D unclear. In germline, CDR1 is MDHEN, CDR2 SYDVKM. The CDR3 has 17 residues. V lost 6 bases and J lost 4, with 24 bases in between.

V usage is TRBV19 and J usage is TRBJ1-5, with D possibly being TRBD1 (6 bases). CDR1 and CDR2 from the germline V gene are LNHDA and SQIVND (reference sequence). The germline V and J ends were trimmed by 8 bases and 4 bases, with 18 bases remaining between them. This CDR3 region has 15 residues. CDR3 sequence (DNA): TGTGCCAGTTCCCTGGGGGCAGGCCTGAATCAGCCCCAGCATTTT. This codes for CASSLGAGLNQPQHF.

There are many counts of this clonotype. Written as DNA, the CDR3 is TGTGCCAGCAGTTCCTCGGGACGAAAGGGCTCTGGAAACACCATATATTTT. This gives the protein CASSSSGRKGSGNTIYF. This chain links TRBV28 with TRBJ1-3; D possibly corresponds to TRBD1 (5 bases). This CDR3 comprises 17 residues. Germline lookup yields CDR1 MDHEN and CDR2 SYDVKM. V was pared by 4 bases and J by 0 bases, with 16 bases between.

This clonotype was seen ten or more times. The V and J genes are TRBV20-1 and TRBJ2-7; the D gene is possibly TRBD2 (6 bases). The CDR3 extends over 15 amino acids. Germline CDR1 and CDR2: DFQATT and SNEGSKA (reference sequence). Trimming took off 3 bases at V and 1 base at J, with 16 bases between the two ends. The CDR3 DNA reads TGCAGTGCTAGGGGCGGGGCCCCTAGGTCCTACGAGCAGTACTTC. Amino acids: CSARGGAPRSYEQYF.

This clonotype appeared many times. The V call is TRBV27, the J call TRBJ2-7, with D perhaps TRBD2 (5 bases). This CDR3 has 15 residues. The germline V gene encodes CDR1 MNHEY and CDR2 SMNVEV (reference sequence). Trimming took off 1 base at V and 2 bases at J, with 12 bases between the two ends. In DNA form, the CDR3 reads TGTGCCAGCAGTTTATGCTACGTCGGGACCTACGAGCAGTACTTC. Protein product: CASSLCYVGTYEQYF.

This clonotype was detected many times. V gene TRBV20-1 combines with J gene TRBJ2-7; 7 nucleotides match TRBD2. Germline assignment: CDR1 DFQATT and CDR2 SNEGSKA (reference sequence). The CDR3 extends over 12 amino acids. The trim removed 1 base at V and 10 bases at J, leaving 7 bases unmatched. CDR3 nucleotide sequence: TGCAGTGCTAGAGTGGGGGGGGGAACCCAGTACTTC. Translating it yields CSARVGGGTQYF.